A selection of T cell receptor beta chains follows, all from one sample in a study of T cell responses to AZD1222 COVID-19 vaccine. Method: immunoSEQ multiplex PCR; TCRdb's copy keeps in-frame clones and lacks some. This table has about 180,000 clones, 92% appearing once. Sequencing used peripheral blood, obtained 28 days after the second AZD1222 dose. The receptors were gathered from an adult who received the AZD1222 COVID-19 vaccine. The CDR3 runs from the conserved cysteine through the conserved F or W. D genes are given only for firm matches. Size is stated for part of the rows, as once, few or many counts, or as a class when the clone is expanded.

abundance: .; d_gene: .; j_gene: TRBJ1-4; v_gene: TRBV3-1/TRBV3-2; CDR3nt: TGTGCCAGCAGCCAAGCAATGGGACGGTCGAGACCTAATGAAAAACTGTTTTTT; CDR3aa: CASSQAMGRSRPNEKLFF
abundance: .; d_gene: TRBD1; j_gene: TRBJ2-1; v_gene: TRBV5-1; CDR3nt: TGCGCCAGCAGACAGGGGGCAGGCAATGAGCAGTTCTTC; CDR3aa: CASRQGAGNEQFF
abundance: .; d_gene: .; j_gene: TRBJ1-4; v_gene: TRBV30; CDR3nt: TGTGCCTGGAGTAAACCGACGCTTTCTAATGAAAAACTGTTTTTT; CDR3aa: CAWSKPTLSNEKLFF
abundance: .; d_gene: TRBD2; j_gene: TRBJ2-1; v_gene: TRBV4-2; CDR3nt: TGTGCCAGCAGCCAAGGGAGCGCGGGAGGATGGGATGAGCAGTTCTTC; CDR3aa: CASSQGSAGGWDEQFF
abundance: .; d_gene: TRBD1; j_gene: TRBJ1-2; v_gene: TRBV2; CDR3nt: TGTGCCAGCAGTTTCACAGGGGTTGATGGCTACACCTTC; CDR3aa: CASSFTGVDGYTF
abundance: .; d_gene: TRBD1; j_gene: TRBJ2-1; v_gene: TRBV7-9; CDR3nt: TGTGCCAGCAGCACGGTCGGGACAGGGACCCTGCGGGACAATGAGCAGTTCTTC; CDR3aa: CASSTVGTGTLRDNEQFF
abundance: .; d_gene: TRBD1; j_gene: TRBJ1-4; v_gene: TRBV27; CDR3nt: TGTGCCAGCAGCCTACAGGGGAGGCGTGAAAAACTGTTTTTT; CDR3aa: CASSLQGRREKLFF
abundance: .; d_gene: .; j_gene: TRBJ2-4; v_gene: TRBV3-1/TRBV3-2; CDR3nt: TGTGCCAGCAGCCATGAGGGCATGGCCAAAAACATTCAGTACTTC; CDR3aa: CASSHEGMAKNIQYF
abundance: .; d_gene: TRBD2; j_gene: TRBJ2-7; v_gene: TRBV10-1; CDR3nt: TGCGCCAGCAGCTCCAGACTAGCGGATGAGCAGTACTTC; CDR3aa: CASSSRLADEQYF
abundance: .; d_gene: TRBD2; j_gene: TRBJ2-1; v_gene: TRBV7-2; CDR3nt: TGTGCCAGCTCCTTGGGGCCCAACGGGAGGGCCTCCAATGAGCAGTTCTTC; CDR3aa: CASSLGPNGRASNEQFF
abundance: few; d_gene: TRBD1; j_gene: TRBJ2-7; v_gene: TRBV7-9; CDR3nt: TGTGCCAGCAGCTCGCGCAGACAGGGACCCTACGAGCAGTACTTC; CDR3aa: CASSSRRQGPYEQYF
abundance: .; d_gene: TRBD1; j_gene: TRBJ2-2; v_gene: TRBV5-5; CDR3nt: TGTGCCAGCAGCTGGCGGACAGGGAGAGCCGGGGAGCTGTTTTTT; CDR3aa: CASSWRTGRAGELFF
abundance: .; d_gene: TRBD2; j_gene: TRBJ2-1; v_gene: TRBV27; CDR3nt: TGTGCCAGCAGTTTGGGAAGGCTAGCGGCCAATGAGCAGTTCTTC; CDR3aa: CASSLGRLAANEQFF
abundance: .; d_gene: TRBD1; j_gene: TRBJ1-2; v_gene: TRBV27; CDR3nt: TGTGCCAGCAGTTTATCGGGACAGGTGGGCGGCTACACCTTC; CDR3aa: CASSLSGQVGGYTF
abundance: .; d_gene: TRBD2; j_gene: TRBJ2-3; v_gene: TRBV7-9; CDR3nt: TGTGCCAGCAGCTTGGGACTACGCACAGATACGCAGTATTTT; CDR3aa: CASSLGLRTDTQYF
abundance: .; d_gene: TRBD1; j_gene: TRBJ1-2; v_gene: TRBV11-2; CDR3nt: TGTGCCAGCAGCTTACGACAGGGGGCGAATAACTATGGCTACACCTTC; CDR3aa: CASSLRQGANNYGYTF
abundance: .; d_gene: .; j_gene: TRBJ2-3; v_gene: TRBV11-2; CDR3nt: TGTGCCAGCAGCTTAGGGTTAGGAGGGCCGACAGATACGCAGTATTTT; CDR3aa: CASSLGLGGPTDTQYF
abundance: .; d_gene: .; j_gene: TRBJ2-1; v_gene: TRBV6-5; CDR3nt: TGTGCCAGCAGTTACTCGAGGGGGGATGCTGAGCAGTTCTTC; CDR3aa: CASSYSRGDAEQFF
abundance: .; d_gene: TRBD1; j_gene: TRBJ1-5; v_gene: TRBV18; CDR3nt: TGTGCCAGCTCACCTGCAACCGGGACAGGGGATAGCAATCAGCCCCAGCATTTT; CDR3aa: CASSPATGTGDSNQPQHF
abundance: .; d_gene: TRBD1; j_gene: TRBJ1-6; v_gene: TRBV4-3; CDR3nt: TGCGCCAGCAGCCAAACAGGGGGTGTCAATTCACCCCTCCACTTT; CDR3aa: CASSQTGGVNSPLHF
abundance: .; d_gene: TRBD1; j_gene: TRBJ1-2; v_gene: TRBV7-2; CDR3nt: TGTGCCAGCAGCTCAGAGACAGGGATAGGCGGCTACACCTTC; CDR3aa: CASSSETGIGGYTF
abundance: .; d_gene: .; j_gene: TRBJ2-7; v_gene: TRBV6-2/TRBV6-3; CDR3nt: TGTGCCAGCAGTTACGCCAGAGAGCAGTACTTC; CDR3aa: CASSYAREQYF
abundance: .; d_gene: TRBD2; j_gene: TRBJ2-7; v_gene: TRBV6-5; CDR3nt: TGTGCCAGCATTCGGACTAGCGGGAGCTACGAGCAGTACTTC; CDR3aa: CASIRTSGSYEQYF
abundance: .; d_gene: .; j_gene: TRBJ1-5; v_gene: TRBV27; CDR3nt: TGTGCCAGCAGTCCAGGGGTAGGCAATCAGCCCCAGCATTTT; CDR3aa: CASSPGVGNQPQHF
abundance: few; d_gene: .; j_gene: TRBJ2-2; v_gene: TRBV2; CDR3nt: TGTGCCAGCAGTGGAGGACAGCCCGGGGAGCTGTTTTTT; CDR3aa: CASSGGQPGELFF
abundance: .; d_gene: .; j_gene: TRBJ2-1; v_gene: TRBV11-3; CDR3nt: TGTGCCAGCAGCCCAGGGTCCCCCTACAATGAGCAGTTCTTC; CDR3aa: CASSPGSPYNEQFF
abundance: once; d_gene: .; j_gene: TRBJ1-2; v_gene: TRBV7-2; CDR3nt: TGTGCCAGTCGCTTACCCGGGGGCTATGGCTACACCTTC; CDR3aa: CASRLPGGYGYTF